Below, 7 T cell receptor beta chains from the same sample are listed, as sequenced in a study of glioma-infiltrating T cells after dendritic cell vaccination. Sequenced by immunoSEQ multiplex PCR; TCRdb stores in-frame clones only, minus some. This sample has tens of thousands of clones; about 86% occur once, and the top ten carry roughly 7.9%. The sample consisted of blood, taken before dendritic cell vaccination. The receptors shown here come from a human donor with glioblastoma.

V and J are TRBV6-6 and TRBJ2-7, with 10 bases fitting TRBD1. V gave up 7 bases and J gave up 4 bases; unmatched junction bases: 7. The CDR3 is 14 amino acids. CDR1 and CDR2 (germline): MNHNY, SVGAGI (reference sequence). The CDR3 loop reads CASIPRTGGYEQYF. The CDR3 DNA reads as TGTGCCAGCATCCCCAGGACAGGGGGTTACGAGCAGTACTTC.

V usage is TRBV25-1 and J usage is TRBJ2-4; D gene uncertain. This CDR3 region has 14 residues. Germline loops: CDR1 MGHDK, CDR2 SYGVNS. The V gene lost 3 bases and the J gene lost 7 bases, with 13 bases spanning the gap. As DNA, the CDR3 is TGTGCCAGCAGTGATACAACCATGTTGAACATTCAGTACTTC. It specifies CASSDTTMLNIQYF.

This clone was found once. CDR3 protein: CATSRDLNSLSYEQYF. The CDR3 region has the DNA TGTGCCACCAGCAGAGATCTCAACTCCCTCTCCTACGAGCAGTACTTC. The chain recombines TRBV15 with TRBJ2-7; no clear D. The CDR3 loop spans 16 amino acids. The germline V gene encodes CDR1 LNHNV and CDR2 YYDKDF (reference sequence). Trimming shortened V by 0 bases and J by 0 bases, and 12 bases separated the two germline ends.

This clone was detected only a few times. The chain links TRBV29-1 to TRBJ1-1, with D maybe TRBD1 (6 bases). V lost 0 bases and J 5 bases, leaving 16 bases between the germline ends. The CDR3 spans 15 residues. CDR1 is SQVTM, CDR2 ANQGSEA, per germline. CDR3 nucleotides: TGCAGCGTTGAAGATGGCTCGGGGGGCATAACTGAAGCTTTCTTT. Protein sequence: CSVEDGSGGITEAFF.

This clone was recorded once. The rearrangement joins TRBV4-3 to TRBJ2-2; D is perhaps TRBD1 (5 bases). The CDR3 has 14 residues. V was clipped by 2 bases and J by 3 bases, with 7 bases between them. Germline CDR1 LGHNA, CDR2 YSLEER. This chain's CDR3 is CASSQTGDTGELFF. The CDR3 nucleotides read TGCGCCAGCAGCCAAACAGGCGACACCGGGGAGCTGTTTTTT.

This chain joins TRBV7-3 and TRBJ2-1; a possible D gene is TRBD2 (5 bases). Germline-derived CDR1 and CDR2 are SGHTA and FQGTGA. V lost 5 bases to trimming and J lost 8 bases, with 10 bases between them. The CDR3 has 12 amino acids. CDR3 sequence (DNA): TGTGCCAGCAGCGCCTCGGGGTATGAGCAGTTCTTC. As protein: CASSASGYEQFF. The full variable domain, rest sourced from reference TRBV7-3 and TRBJ2-1, is GAGVSQTPSNKVTEKGKYVELRCDPISGHTALYWYRQSLGQGPEFLIYFQGTGAADDSGLPNDRFFAVRPEGSVSTLKIQRTERGDSAVYLCASSASGYEQFFGPGTRLTVL.

The CDR3 loop is CASSSTSGGLSYNEQFF. CDR3 nucleotides: TGTGCCAGCAGCTCGACTAGCGGGGGGTTGTCCTACAATGAGCAGTTCTTC. The V call is TRBV7-2, the J call TRBJ2-1; 13 bases map to TRBD2. The junction had 4 bases not matched to a gene; V was cut back by 4 bases and J by 1 base. CDR3 length equals 17 residues. The germline V gene encodes CDR1 SGHTA and CDR2 FQGNSA.